This TCR beta chain stems from a study of blood T cell repertoires in COVID-19. Study in general: Researchers got acute and convalescent COVID-19 samples from the United States, Italy and Spain. Nucleic acid was either cDNA or gDNA, and it came from T cells, B-cell-depleted T cells, or PBMCs.

Two negative PCRs, clearance, or symptom resolution were required of recovered Cohort 3 donors. This clone was observed once. Per the original methods: The authors estimated nucleated cell counts from reference gene primer amplification. TCRdb keeps only in-frame clones here, not all; method: immunoSEQ multiplex PCR. The V and J calls and the clone size are those of that table, but D and trimming were determined from the DNA. The sample comprises about 210,000 clones, 89% of which are singletons, and roughly 8.4% rests with the top ten. The CDR3 has 14 amino acids. V lost 4 bases and J lost 8; bases outside the gene matches: 8. CDR1 is SGHRS and CDR2 is YFSETQ in the germline V gene.

The chain has TRBV5-1 and TRBJ1-2, with 10 nucleotides matching TRBD1. The receptor's source is a woman aged 18-29 years who had recovered from COVID-19. Specimen: PBMCs or T cells enriched from blood (not recorded which). The CDR3 region has the DNA TGCGCCAGCAGCGTAACCGGGACAGGGGCCGGCTACACCTTC. It translates to CASSVTGTGAGYTF.